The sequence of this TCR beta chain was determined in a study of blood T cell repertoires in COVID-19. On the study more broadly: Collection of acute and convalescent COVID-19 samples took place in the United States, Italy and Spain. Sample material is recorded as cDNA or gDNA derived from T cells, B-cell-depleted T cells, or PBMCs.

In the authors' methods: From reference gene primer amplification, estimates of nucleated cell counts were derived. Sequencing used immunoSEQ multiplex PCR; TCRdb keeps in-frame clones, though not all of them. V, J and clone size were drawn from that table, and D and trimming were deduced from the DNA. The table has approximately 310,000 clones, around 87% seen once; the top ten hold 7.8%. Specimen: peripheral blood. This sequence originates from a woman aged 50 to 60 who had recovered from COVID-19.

The CDR3 reads CASSTGTPYEQYF. For the CDR3, the DNA is TGTGCCAGCAGCACAGGAACACCATACGAGCAGTACTTC. V and J are TRBV2 and TRBJ2-7, with a possible D match to TRBD1 (5 bases). Trimming cost V 6 bases and J 4 bases, with 13 bases left between them. The CDR3 has 13 residues. Germline lookup yields CDR1 SNHLY and CDR2 FYNNEI.